This T cell receptor (beta chain) appears in the sequencing data of a study of control samples from healthy donors and cancer patients. Some clones are missing from TCRdb's copy, which holds only in-frame ones; the method was immunoSEQ multiplex PCR. Altogether 90,000 to 150,000 clones are present, approximately 88% being singletons, with the ten largest covering 3% to 4%. This receptor was identified in a man aged 35 to 55 in good health. Specimen: blood.

The CDR3 reads CASSFDRGTTRGELFF. The DNA for the CDR3 is TGTGCCAGCAGCTTCGACAGGGGTACCACTCGCGGGGAGCTGTTTTTT. V usage is TRBV7-9 and J usage is TRBJ2-2; 8 nucleotides agree with TRBD1. Germline V lookup: CDR1 SEHNR, CDR2 FQNEAQ (reference sequence). Germline trimming cut 3 bases from V and 7 bases from J; bases unmatched to any gene: 10. The CDR3 loop spans 16 amino acids.